This note documents a single T cell receptor beta chain sequence. These data are taken from a study of blood T cell repertoires in COVID-19. Germline V gene lookup returns CDR1 MNHEY and CDR2 SVGEGT. V shed 5 bases and J shed 2 bases, with 12 bases lying between them. The CDR3 is 15 amino acids. The assay was immunoSEQ multiplex PCR, and TCRdb's table has in-frame clones only and misses some. The table has over 70,000 clones, under 80% seen once; the top ten hold around 27%. The receptor was isolated from a woman aged 80 or older with active or convalescent COVID-19. The chain couples TRBV6-2 or TRBV6-3 to TRBJ2-2; D is unclear. Specimen: peripheral blood. The CDR3 protein is CASSPVTRNTGELFF. The CDR3 nucleotides are TGTGCCAGCAGTCCCGTGACTCGAAACACCGGGGAGCTGTTTTTT.